The T cell receptor beta chain described here comes from a study of blood T cell repertoires in COVID-19. Study background: The study drew acute and convalescent COVID-19 samples from the United States, Italy and Spain. Sample material is recorded as cDNA or gDNA derived from T cells, B-cell-depleted T cells, or PBMCs.

Germline CDR1 reads MNHEY; CDR2 reads SMNVEV (reference sequence). J was trimmed by 7 bases and V by 6 bases; bases with no gene match: 9. The CDR3 length is 15 residues. Original analysis: By means of reference gene primer amplification, nucleated cell counts were estimated. Produced via immunoSEQ multiplex PCR; TCRdb's table is partial and in-frame only. Clone size and V and J calls were adopted from that table, with D and trimming inferred from the DNA. This table holds approximately 200,000 clones, 88% found once. This sequence joins TRBV27 and TRBJ2-1; 10 bases are shared with TRBD2. Sample: peripheral blood. This receptor was identified in a man between 65 and 85 years old with acute or convalescent COVID-19. The CDR3 DNA sequence: TGTGCCAGCAGCCCTGGGACTAGCGTAACAAATGAGCAGTTCTTC. Protein sequence: CASSPGTSVTNEQFF.